Below are 13 T cell receptor beta chains sequenced from a single sample in a study of T cells in Graves' hyperthyroidism and ophthalmopathy. TCR beta CDR3 regions were amplified from RNA. The TCR CDR3 was amplified in a first-round RT-PCR using the HTBI primer set. TCRdb reanalysed the multiplex PCR reads using MiXCR and keeps one entry per CDR3 protein. Of roughly 750,000 distinct CDR3 sequences detected, about 16% appear once; the ten largest clones hold around 7.7%. The sequencing sample was made of blood. These receptors all come from a man younger than 30 with Graves' hyperthyroidism.

The sample holds many counts of this clonotype. The chain uses TRBV6-5 and TRBJ2-2; 8 nucleotides agree with TRBD2. The trim removed 2 bases at V and 8 bases at J, leaving 10 bases unmatched. The CDR3 runs to 16 residues. From germline, CDR1 is MNHEY and CDR2 SVGAGI. CDR3 bases: TGTGCCAGCAGTTACGGCCTAGCGGGTGTTAGAGGGGAGCTGTTTTTT. Protein product: CASSYGLAGVRGELFF.

In its sample, this clonotype was seen many times. The chain joins TRBV24-1 to TRBJ2-1; D is possibly TRBD1 or TRBD2 (5 bases each). V was clipped by 2 bases and J by 9 bases, with 16 bases between them. Germline V CDR1 and CDR2: KGHDR, SFDVKD. The CDR3 totals 15 residues. The CDR3: CATSDWALGDGEQFF. The CDR3 DNA sequence: TGTGCCACCAGTGATTGGGCGTTGGGGGACGGTGAGCAGTTCTTC.

This clonotype was observed at least ten times. The rearrangement uses TRBV6-2 or TRBV6-3 and TRBJ2-3, with D maybe TRBD1 (5 bases). In germline, CDR1 is MNHEY, CDR2 SVGEGT. Between the trimmed V and J ends, which lost 9 bases and 0 bases, there was a span of 16 bases. This CDR3 comprises 15 residues. CDR3 DNA sequence: TGTGCCAGTTCTCGACGGACAACTAGCACAGATACGCAGTATTTT. Translated, it gives CASSRRTTSTDTQYF.

This clonotype was seen many times. CDR3 protein: CASSPPGLARGNEQFF. The CDR3 DNA follows: TGTGCCAGCAGTCCCCCGGGACTAGCGAGGGGGAATGAGCAGTTCTTC. The genes are TRBV28 and TRBJ2-1; 10 nucleotides agree with TRBD2. With 5 bases clipped from V and 7 bases from J, the junction kept 11 bases outside the gene matches. Germline V lookup: CDR1 MDHEN, CDR2 SYDVKM. CDR3 length equals 16 residues.

The table lists this clonotype with a few counts. This sequence joins TRBV29-1 and TRBJ2-7; 8 bases match TRBD2. Per germline, CDR1 SQVTM and CDR2 ANQGSEA. This CDR3 region has 14 residues. V lost 4 bases, J lost 3 bases, and 8 bases stayed unmatched. The CDR3 bases are TGCAGCGTTGTATATCGCGGGAGGTACTACGAGCAGTACTTC. Protein sequence: CSVVYRGRYYEQYF.

This clonotype was detected a few times. V gene TRBV6-5 combines with J gene TRBJ2-5; maybe TRBD2 (7 bases). Trimming stripped 2 bases from V and 2 bases from J, with 15 bases between. Looked up from germline, CDR1 is MNHEY and CDR2 is SVGAGI. This CDR3 is built from 16 residues. This chain's CDR3 is CASSYPSGGGQETQYF. The CDR3 DNA reads as TGTGCCAGCAGTTACCCTAGCGGAGGGGGGCAAGAGACCCAGTACTTC.

This chain joins TRBV25-1 and TRBJ1-2; 11 nucleotides agree with TRBD1. Germline CDR1 reads MGHDK; CDR2 reads SYGVNS. The V and J ends lost 5 bases and 4 bases, in that order; junction bases with no gene match: 12. This CDR3 comprises 17 residues. In DNA form, the CDR3 reads TGTGCCAGCAGTCCTGCGGCGGGACAGGGGGGAACCTATGGCTACACCTTC. The encoded protein is CASSPAAGQGGTYGYTF.

The chain couples TRBV27 to TRBJ1-6; tentatively, D is TRBD1 (5 bases). Germline CDR1 MNHEY, CDR2 SMNVEV (reference sequence). There are 18 residues in the CDR3. Trimming removed 5 bases from V and 0 bases from J, with 17 bases in between. Here the CDR3 DNA reads TGTGCCAGCAGTACTCGACAGAAGATGAGCTCCTATAATTCACCCCTCCACTTT. The encoded protein is CASSTRQKMSSYNSPLHF.

The gene calls are TRBV7-9 and TRBJ2-1, with D unclear. Germline V gives CDR1 SEHNR, CDR2 FQNEAQ (reference sequence). The V and J ends lost 5 bases and 4 bases respectively, with 9 bases between them. The CDR3 is 13 residues long. The CDR3 region has the DNA TGTGCCAGCAGCCCCGGATGGTACAATGAGCAGTTCTTC. It encodes CASSPGWYNEQFF.

This clonotype showed up many times. J is TRBJ2-7 and V is TRBV2; 8 bases are a match to TRBD1. The CDR3 is made up of 14 amino acids. Per the germline V gene, CDR1 is SNHLY and CDR2 is FYNNEI. Trimming at V came to 6 bases and at J to 3 bases, leaving 7 bases not matched to a gene. CDR3 DNA: TGTGCCAGCAGAATGGGAGACAGGGGCTACGAGCAGTACTTC. Its protein is CASRMGDRGYEQYF.

This clonotype was counted many times. The V gene is TRBV28, the J gene TRBJ2-7; TRBD1 agrees at 7 bases. The CDR3 runs 14 residues. Germline loops: CDR1 MDHEN, CDR2 SYDVKM. The trim removed 7 bases at V and 0 bases at J, leaving 6 bases unmatched. CDR3 residues: CASTTGQASYEQYF. The CDR3 coding sequence is TGTGCCAGCACTACCGGACAGGCCTCCTACGAGCAGTACTTC.

This clonotype was seen ten or more times. The gene calls are TRBV13 and TRBJ2-7; D uncertain. The CDR3 spans 15 residues. Germline V gene data show CDR1 as PRHDT and CDR2 as FYEKMQ (reference sequence). The ends were cut back, 0 bases at V and 0 bases at J, with 9 bases in the middle. The CDR3 sequence: CASSLGVLPSYEQYF. The CDR3 region has the DNA TGTGCCAGCAGCTTAGGGGTTTTGCCCTCCTACGAGCAGTACTTC.

This clonotype was seen more than once but under ten times. The chain combines TRBV16 with TRBJ1-2; D perhaps matches TRBD1 (6 bases). Trimming shortened V by 4 bases and J by 10 bases, and 16 bases separated the two germline ends. The CDR3 extends over 13 amino acids. Germline CDR1 is KGHSY and CDR2 is FQNENV. CDR3 loop: CASSLKGDSAYTF. CDR3 in DNA: TGTGCCAGCAGCCTCAAGGGGGACTCAGCCTACACCTTC.